Listed below are T cell receptor beta chains from one sample, sequenced in a study of radiotherapy plus CTLA-4 blockade in lung cancer. The table came from immunoSEQ multiplex PCR; TCRdb's copy has only in-frame clones and leaves some out. The table includes tens of thousands of clones, around 80% detected once. Here the sequenced sample was peripheral blood, taken from a patient treated with radiotherapy plus ipilimumab. The receptors derive from a human donor with non-small cell lung cancer who had a complete response to radiotherapy plus ipilimumab. Each CDR3 is given with its conserved first and last residue. The D gene is left open where the match is weak. Expanded clones are given a class, and other clones once, few, many or no size at all.

J gene,clone size,V gene,D gene,CDR3 protein
TRBJ1-6,few,TRBV4-3,-,CASSQDGRGYNSPLHF
TRBJ1-1,-,TRBV10-2,-,CASRPGTYWGGGTEAFF
TRBJ2-3,-,TRBV6-4,-,CASRGDTDTQYF
TRBJ1-5,few,TRBV6-6,-,CASRGTYSNQPQHF
TRBJ2-1,-,TRBV7-9,-,CASSSTGAYNEQFF
TRBJ2-3,-,TRBV7-9,TRBD2,CASSERTSGGGHTQYF
TRBJ2-1,-,TRBV6-6,TRBD2,CASSYSTSGTSEQFF
TRBJ2-2,once,TRBV5-1,-,CASAGSNTGELFF
TRBJ2-1,-,TRBV7-9,TRBD2,CASSSWLAESYNEQFF
TRBJ2-1,few,TRBV7-9,-,CASSLEGLRQNEQFF
TRBJ2-2,-,TRBV7-7,-,CASSPRTAPGELFF
TRBJ2-1,-,TRBV5-1,-,CASSPTDSYNEQFF
TRBJ1-1,-,TRBV29-1,-,CSVEPGGPEAFF
TRBJ2-4,-,TRBV7-9,TRBD2,CASSPGLAGNIQYF
TRBJ1-1,once,TRBV12-5,-,CASGLRQGHEAFF
TRBJ1-1,-,TRBV19,-,CASSIGSAGSTEAFF
TRBJ2-1,-,TRBV29-1,-,CSAQAGVTNEQFF
TRBJ2-1,-,TRBV7-2,TRBD2,CASSLEGLASYNEQFF
TRBJ2-7,-,TRBV30,-,CAFGQTSYEQYF
TRBJ2-6,-,TRBV10-3,TRBD2,CAISESRGGSGANVLTF
TRBJ2-5,-,TRBV11-2,TRBD1,CASSSPGTGGFAQETQYF
TRBJ1-5,-,TRBV11-2,-,CASSPSRGRQPQHF
TRBJ2-1,-,TRBV4-1,-,CASSQSDSYNEQFF
TRBJ1-1,-,TRBV7-6,-,CASSLGLANTEAFF
TRBJ2-1,-,TRBV6-5,-,CASSYSGEAHNEQFF
TRBJ2-5,-,TRBV9,-,CASSGGGGETQYF
TRBJ2-1,-,TRBV7-2,-,CASSPGTAVYNEQFF
TRBJ2-2,-,TRBV9,-,CASSVVGVTGELFF
TRBJ2-2,-,TRBV27,-,CASSWPGRELFF
TRBJ2-7,-,TRBV6-6,-,CASRSASYEQYF
TRBJ2-5,-,TRBV7-8,-,CASSLGYSGAQETQYF
TRBJ2-1,once,TRBV11-2,-,CASSPGPSNPEQFF
TRBJ2-3,-,TRBV19,TRBD1,CASSMGDRSTDTQYF
TRBJ1-1,few,TRBV5-4,-,CASSSQQVINTEAFF
TRBJ1-5,-,TRBV15,-,CATSRDQGMGQPQHF
TRBJ1-5,-,TRBV19,TRBD1,CASTGTVNQPQHF
TRBJ1-6,once,TRBV18,-,CASSQAGDNSPLHF
TRBJ1-2,-,TRBV2,TRBD1,CASSGGGAYGYTF
TRBJ2-1,-,TRBV5-1,-,CASSGGTRNNEQFF
TRBJ1-3,-,TRBV11-3,-,CASSPAGGFSGNTIYF